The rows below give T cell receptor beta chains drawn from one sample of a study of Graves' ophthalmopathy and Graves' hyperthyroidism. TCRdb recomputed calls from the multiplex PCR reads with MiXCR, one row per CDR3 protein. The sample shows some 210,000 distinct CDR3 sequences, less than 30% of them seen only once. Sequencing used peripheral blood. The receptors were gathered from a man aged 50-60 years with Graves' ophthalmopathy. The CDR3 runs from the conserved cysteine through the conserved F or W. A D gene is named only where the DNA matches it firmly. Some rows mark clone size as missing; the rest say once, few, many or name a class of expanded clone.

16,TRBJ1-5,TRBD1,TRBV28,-,CASSLGTGSSNQPQHF,TGTGCCAGCAGTCTGGGGACAGGGTCTAGCAATCAGCCCCAGCATTTT
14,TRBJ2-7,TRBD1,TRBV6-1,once,CASAPGQASYEQYF,TGTGCCAGCGCCCCCGGACAGGCCTCCTACGAGCAGTACTTC
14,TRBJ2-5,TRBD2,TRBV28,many,CASQRERPQETQYF,TGTGCCAGCCAGCGGGAGAGGCCTCAAGAGACCCAGTACTTC
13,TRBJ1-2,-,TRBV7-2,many,CASTRQEGYGYTF,TGTGCCAGCACCCGACAGGAGGGGTATGGCTACACCTTC
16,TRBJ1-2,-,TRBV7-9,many,CASSFSGGKANYGYTF,TGTGCCAGCAGCTTCTCGGGCGGGAAAGCTAACTATGGCTACACCTTC
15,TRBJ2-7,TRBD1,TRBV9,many,CASSPAGQGSREQYF,TGTGCCAGCAGCCCCGCAGGACAGGGTTCCCGCGAGCAGTACTTC
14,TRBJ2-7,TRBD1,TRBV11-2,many,CASSLGQGFDEQYF,TGTGCCAGCAGCTTGGGACAGGGCTTTGACGAGCAGTACTTC
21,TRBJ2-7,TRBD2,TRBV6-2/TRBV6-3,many,CASSYKRVAGANFESSYEQYF,TGTGCCAGCAGTTACAAAAGAGTAGCGGGAGCAAACTTCGAGAGCTCCTACGAGCAGTACTTC
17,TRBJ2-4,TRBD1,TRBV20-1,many,CSADAGQVLLAKNIQYF,TGCAGTGCTGATGCGGGACAGGTGCTTCTAGCCAAAAACATTCAGTACTTC
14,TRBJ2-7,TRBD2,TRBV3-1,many,CASSLRGGTYEQYF,TGTGCCAGCAGCCTCCGGGGGGGTACCTACGAGCAGTACTTC
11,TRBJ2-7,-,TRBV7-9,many,CASSPDTEQYF,TGTGCCAGCAGCCCGGACACCGAGCAGTACTTC
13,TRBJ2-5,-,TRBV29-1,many,CSVASRFSETQYF,TGCAGCGTTGCCTCCAGATTCAGTGAGACCCAGTACTTC
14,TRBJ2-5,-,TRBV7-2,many,CASSLRVGEETQYF,TGTGCCAGCAGCTTACGAGTTGGGGAGGAGACCCAGTACTTC
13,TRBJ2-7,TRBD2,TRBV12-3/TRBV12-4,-,CASSLELAGVQYF,TGTGCCAGCAGTTTAGAACTAGCGGGGGTACAGTACTTC
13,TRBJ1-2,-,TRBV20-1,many,CSAPPTTGYGYTF,TGCAGTGCTCCCCCGACGACGGGTTATGGCTACACCTTC
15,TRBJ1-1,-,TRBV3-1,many,CASSQDLGSDTEAFF,TGTGCCAGCAGCCAAGATCTCGGATCGGACACTGAAGCTTTCTTT
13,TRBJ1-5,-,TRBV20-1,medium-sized,CSARDLFGQPQHF,TGCAGTGCTAGAGATCTTTTTGGTCAGCCCCAGCATTTT
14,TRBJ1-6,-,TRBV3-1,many,CASSRGRAGSPLHF,TGTGCCAGCAGCCGGGGCAGGGCCGGTTCACCCCTCCACTTT
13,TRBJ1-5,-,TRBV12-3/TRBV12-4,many,CASSLKGGQPQHF,TGTGCCAGCAGTTTAAAAGGAGGCCAGCCCCAGCATTTT
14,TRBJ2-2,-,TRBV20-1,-,CSAGGAANTGELFF,TGCAGTGCTGGGGGGGCGGCGAACACCGGGGAGCTGTTTTTT
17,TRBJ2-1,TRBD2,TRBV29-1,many,CSVEDEGRETAYNEQFF,TGCAGCGTTGAAGATGAGGGGCGGGAGACCGCCTACAATGAGCAGTTCTTC
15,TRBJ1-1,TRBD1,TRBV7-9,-,CAGVSDRLGNTEAFF,TGTGCCGGCGTCTCGGACAGGCTCGGGAACACTGAAGCTTTCTTT
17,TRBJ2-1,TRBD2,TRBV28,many,CASSFPRDYSSYNEQFF,TGTGCCAGCAGTTTCCCCCGGGACTACAGCTCCTACAATGAGCAGTTCTTC
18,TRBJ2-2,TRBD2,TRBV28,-,CASSIPRLAGGPTGELFF,TGTGCCAGCAGTATCCCCAGACTAGCGGGAGGTCCCACCGGGGAGCTGTTTTTT
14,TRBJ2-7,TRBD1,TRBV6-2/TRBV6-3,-,CASSLQGAAYEQYF,TGTGCCAGCAGTCTTCAGGGGGCGGCATACGAGCAGTACTTC
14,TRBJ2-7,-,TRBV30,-,CAWRGGSFLYEQYF,TGTGCCTGGAGAGGCGGAAGCTTTCTATACGAGCAGTACTTC
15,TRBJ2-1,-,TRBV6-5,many,CASSYGEKWTDEQFF,TGTGCCAGCAGTTACGGGGAAAAATGGACCGATGAGCAGTTCTTC
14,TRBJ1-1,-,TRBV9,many,CASSVAGGAGEAFF,TGTGCCAGCAGCGTAGCTGGGGGCGCCGGGGAAGCTTTCTTT
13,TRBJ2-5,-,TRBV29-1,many,CSVESRGLETQYF,TGCAGCGTTGAATCGAGAGGACTAGAGACCCAGTACTTC
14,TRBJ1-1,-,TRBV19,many,CATDMWGANTEAFF,TGTGCCACCGACATGTGGGGGGCGAACACTGAAGCTTTCTTT
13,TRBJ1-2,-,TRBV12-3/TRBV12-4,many,CASSRTGYYGYTF,TGTGCCAGCAGCCGAACAGGGTACTATGGCTACACCTTC
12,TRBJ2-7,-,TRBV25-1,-,CASSVNFHEQYF,TGTGCCAGCAGTGTGAACTTCCACGAGCAGTACTTC
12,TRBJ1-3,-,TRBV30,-,CAWSRPGNTIYF,TGTGCCTGGAGTAGGCCCGGAAACACCATATATTTT
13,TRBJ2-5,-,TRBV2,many,CASSESPGWTQYF,TGTGCCAGCAGTGAATCCCCGGGTTGGACCCAGTACTTC
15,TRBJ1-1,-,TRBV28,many,CASSLGGVGGTEAFF,TGTGCCAGCAGCCTTGGGGGAGTAGGAGGCACTGAAGCTTTCTTT
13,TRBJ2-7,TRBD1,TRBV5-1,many,CASGTGGIYEQYF,TGCGCCAGCGGCACAGGGGGTATCTACGAGCAGTACTTC
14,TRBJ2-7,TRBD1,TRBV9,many,CASSKGDSSYEQYF,TGTGCCAGCAGCAAGGGGGACAGCTCCTACGAGCAGTACTTC
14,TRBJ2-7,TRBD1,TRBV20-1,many,CSARVPGQSYEQYF,TGCAGTGCTAGAGTCCCGGGACAGAGCTACGAGCAGTACTTC
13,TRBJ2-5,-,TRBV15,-,CATSSGKQETQYF,TGTGCCACCAGCTCCGGGAAACAAGAGACCCAGTACTTC
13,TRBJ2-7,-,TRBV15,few,CATSRVDGREQYF,TGTGCCACCAGCAGAGTAGACGGCCGCGAGCAGTACTTC
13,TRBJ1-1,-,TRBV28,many,CASSSGPDTEAFF,TGTGCCAGCAGTTCGGGCCCCGACACTGAAGCTTTCTTT
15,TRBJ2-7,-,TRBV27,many,CARLSPGLASYEQYF,TGTGCCCGCCTCTCTCCGGGACTGGCCTCCTACGAGCAGTACTTC